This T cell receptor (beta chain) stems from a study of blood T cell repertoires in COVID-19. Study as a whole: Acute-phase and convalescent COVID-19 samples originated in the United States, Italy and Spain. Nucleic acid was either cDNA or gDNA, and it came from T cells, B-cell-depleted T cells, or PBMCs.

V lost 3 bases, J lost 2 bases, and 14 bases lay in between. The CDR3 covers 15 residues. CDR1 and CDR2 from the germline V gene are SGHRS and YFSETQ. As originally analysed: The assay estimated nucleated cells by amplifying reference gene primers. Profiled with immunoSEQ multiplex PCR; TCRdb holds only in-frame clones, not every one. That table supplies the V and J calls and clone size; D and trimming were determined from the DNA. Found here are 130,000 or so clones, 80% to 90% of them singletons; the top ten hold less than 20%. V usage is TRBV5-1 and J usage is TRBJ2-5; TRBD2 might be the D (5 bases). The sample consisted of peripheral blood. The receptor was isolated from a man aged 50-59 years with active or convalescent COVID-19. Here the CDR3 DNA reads TGCGCCAGCAGCTACCGGGATAGGGCGCAAGAGACCCAGTACTTC. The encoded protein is CASSYRDRAQETQYF.